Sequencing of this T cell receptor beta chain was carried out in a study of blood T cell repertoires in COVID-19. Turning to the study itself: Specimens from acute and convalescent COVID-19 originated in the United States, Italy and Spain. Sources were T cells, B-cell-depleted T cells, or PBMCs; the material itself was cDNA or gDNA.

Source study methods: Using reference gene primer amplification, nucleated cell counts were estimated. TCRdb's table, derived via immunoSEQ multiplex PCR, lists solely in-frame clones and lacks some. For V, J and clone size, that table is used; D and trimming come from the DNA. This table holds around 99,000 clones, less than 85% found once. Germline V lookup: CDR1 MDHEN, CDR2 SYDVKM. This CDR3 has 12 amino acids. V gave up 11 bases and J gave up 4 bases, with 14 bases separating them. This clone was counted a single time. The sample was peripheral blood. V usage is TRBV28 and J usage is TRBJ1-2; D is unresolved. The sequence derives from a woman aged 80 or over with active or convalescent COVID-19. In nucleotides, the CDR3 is TGTGCCTCCCAGGAGGGCACCTATGGCTACACCTTC. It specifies CASQEGTYGYTF.